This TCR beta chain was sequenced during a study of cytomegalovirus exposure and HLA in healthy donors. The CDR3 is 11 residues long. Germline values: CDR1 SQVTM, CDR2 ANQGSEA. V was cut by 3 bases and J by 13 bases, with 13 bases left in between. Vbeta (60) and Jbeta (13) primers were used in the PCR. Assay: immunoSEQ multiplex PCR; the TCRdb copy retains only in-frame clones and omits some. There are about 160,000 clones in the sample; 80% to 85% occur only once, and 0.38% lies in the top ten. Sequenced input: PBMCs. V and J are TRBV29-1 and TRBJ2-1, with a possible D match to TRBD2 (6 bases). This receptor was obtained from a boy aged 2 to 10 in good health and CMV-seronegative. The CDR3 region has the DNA TGCAGCGTTGATAGTGGGGGGATTCAGTTCTTC. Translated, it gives CSVDSGGIQFF.